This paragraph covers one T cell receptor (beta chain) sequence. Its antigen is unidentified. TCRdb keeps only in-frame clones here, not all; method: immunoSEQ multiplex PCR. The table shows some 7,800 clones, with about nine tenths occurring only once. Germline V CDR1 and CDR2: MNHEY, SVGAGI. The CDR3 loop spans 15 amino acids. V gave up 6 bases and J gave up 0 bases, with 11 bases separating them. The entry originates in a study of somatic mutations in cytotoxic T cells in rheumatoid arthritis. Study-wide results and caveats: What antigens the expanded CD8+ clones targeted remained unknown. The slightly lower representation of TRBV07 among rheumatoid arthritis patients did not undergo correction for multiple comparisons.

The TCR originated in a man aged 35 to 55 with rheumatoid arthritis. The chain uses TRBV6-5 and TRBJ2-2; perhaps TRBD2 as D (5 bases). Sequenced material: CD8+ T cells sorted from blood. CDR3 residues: CASSYLGTNTGELFF. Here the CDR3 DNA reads TGTGCCAGCAGCTACCTCGGGACGAACACCGGGGAGCTGTTTTTT.